These 29 T cell receptor beta chains were all obtained from the same sample, sequenced in a study of OX40 agonist ivuxolimab in advanced cancers. Libraries were built with the immunoSEQ multiplex PCR assay. This is the immuneACCESS table as TCRdb keeps it, with only in-frame sequences that have V and J called. A part of the clones is gone; compared with another copy, unresolved V genes explain less than half, and the rest is unexplained. This sample is represented by tens of thousands of clones; approximately 82% of them were singletons. 30% to 35% of the sample is taken by the ten largest. This sample comprised CD4+ or CD8+ T cells sorted from blood, obtained in a trial of the OX40 agonist ivuxolimab. The receptors come from an adult with an advanced solid tumor such as melanoma, head and neck, liver or kidney cancer.

V usage is TRBV5-1 and J usage is TRBJ1-2; D might be TRBD1 (6 bases). Germline assignment: CDR1 SGHRS and CDR2 YFSETQ. Trimming took 4 bases from V and 6 from J, leaving 16 bases between them. The CDR3 extends over 14 amino acids. In nucleotides, the CDR3 is TGCGCCAGCAGCGCAACCCGGGACATACATGGCTACACCTTC. Encoded protein: CASSATRDIHGYTF.

This clone was seen more than once but under ten times. This chain connects TRBV6-5 to TRBJ2-7; D is perhaps TRBD1 (5 bases). Trimming stripped 6 bases from V and 3 bases from J, with 12 bases between. Germline lookup yields CDR1 MNHEY and CDR2 SVGAGI. CDR3 length: 13 amino acids. In nucleotides, the CDR3 is TGTGCCAGCAGCATCAATCAGGGCTACGAGCAGTACTTC. Its protein product is CASSINQGYEQYF.

The chain is built from TRBV7-9 and TRBJ2-1; the match to TRBD2 covers 9 bases. The CDR3 is 16 residues long. J was trimmed by 8 bases and V by 2 bases; bases with no gene match: 10. CDR1 SEHNR and CDR2 FQNEAQ come from the germline V gene (reference sequence). CDR3 sequence: CASSLIAGGGLDEQFF. The CDR3 DNA sequence: TGTGCCAGCAGCTTAATTGCGGGAGGGGGATTAGATGAGCAGTTCTTC.

The CDR3 bases are TGTGCCAGCGGTACGACAGATACGCAGTATTTT. It translates to CASGTTDTQYF. This rearrangement joins TRBV5-6 to TRBJ2-3; D gene uncertain. CDR3 length equals 11 residues. The ends were cut back, 7 bases at V and 3 bases at J, with 6 bases in the middle. Germline values: CDR1 SGHDT, CDR2 YYEEEE.

This chain joins TRBV7-9 and TRBJ1-6; 7 bases fit TRBD1. The CDR3 is 17 residues long. Trimming took 2 bases from V and 5 from J; bases not matched to a gene: 9. Germline CDR1 is SEHNR and CDR2 is FQNEAQ (reference sequence). CDR3 loop: CASSLRQGGTDNSPLHF. For the CDR3, the DNA is TGTGCCAGCAGCTTACGACAGGGAGGTACGGATAATTCACCCCTCCACTTT.

The gene calls are TRBV11-3 and TRBJ2-2, with D possibly matching TRBD1 (7 bases). V dropped 1 base and J dropped 2 bases, with 23 bases sitting between them. Germline V lookup: CDR1 SGHNT, CDR2 YENEEA. This CDR3 contains 20 residues. The CDR3 sequence: CASSLGAGPRGDSNTGELFF. The CDR3 coding sequence is TGTGCCAGCAGCTTAGGGGCAGGTCCCAGGGGGGACTCAAACACCGGGGAGCTGTTTTTT.

The chain couples TRBV5-1 to TRBJ2-2, with D maybe TRBD1 (5 bases). Trimming cost V 0 bases and J 7 bases, with 13 bases left between them. Germline V gene data show CDR1 as SGHRS and CDR2 as YFSETQ. The CDR3 has 15 amino acids. CDR3 amino acids: CASSLEGFSGGELFF. CDR3 nucleotide sequence: TGCGCCAGCAGCTTGGAGGGGTTTTCGGGCGGGGAGCTGTTTTTT.

The chain is built from TRBV29-1 and TRBJ1-1, with 7 bases matching TRBD1. Germline lookup yields CDR1 SQVTM and CDR2 ANQGSEA. The CDR3 extends over 11 amino acids. V lost 5 bases to trimming and J lost 4 bases; unmatched junction nucleotides: 1. CDR3 DNA: TGCAGCGTTTACAGGGGCACTGAAGCTTTCTTT. It translates to CSVYRGTEAFF.

The chain recombines TRBV6-5 with TRBJ2-5, with TRBD2 matching over 7 bases. This CDR3 is 15 amino acids long. Germline V gives CDR1 MNHEY, CDR2 SVGAGI. V shed 0 bases and J 2 bases; nucleotides not matched to a gene: 3. CDR3 sequence: CASSYSVAGQETQYF. The CDR3 region has the DNA TGTGCCAGCAGTTACTCGGTAGCGGGTCAAGAGACCCAGTACTTC.

This CDR3 reads CASSEGLNSLSYEQYF. The DNA of the CDR3 is TGTGCCAGCAGTGAAGGACTAAACAGCCTCTCCTACGAGCAGTACTTC. This sequence joins TRBV6-1 and TRBJ2-7, with D maybe TRBD2 (5 bases). CDR1 and CDR2 (germline): MNHNS, SASEGT. The V gene lost 1 base and the J gene lost 0 bases, with 13 bases spanning the gap. This CDR3 comprises 16 residues.

The chain recombines TRBV2 with TRBJ1-4, with 8 bases lining up with TRBD1. V shed 6 bases and J 6 bases; nucleotides not matched to a gene: 9. Germline V gives CDR1 SNHLY, CDR2 FYNNEI. This CDR3 contains 15 residues. CDR3 residues: CASRNTGGRDEKLFF. The CDR3 bases are TGTGCCAGCAGGAATACAGGGGGGCGGGATGAAAAACTGTTTTTT.

The genes are TRBV15 and TRBJ1-6; 7 bases are shared with TRBD1. The CDR3 length is 14 residues. From germline, CDR1 is LNHNV and CDR2 YYDKDF (reference sequence). V gave up 0 bases and J gave up 12 bases; unmatched junction bases: 5. CDR3 residues: CATSRDPTGEPLHF. CDR3 coding DNA: TGTGCCACCAGCAGAGATCCAACAGGGGAACCCCTCCACTTT.

The genes are TRBV6-5 and TRBJ1-4, with a possible D match to TRBD1 (6 bases). The CDR3 has 15 amino acids. Germline assignment: CDR1 MNHEY and CDR2 SVGAGI. V was shortened by 6 bases and J by 5 bases, with 16 bases between the two germline ends. This CDR3 is CASRRTASLNEKLFF. Here the CDR3 DNA reads TGTGCCAGCAGGAGGACAGCAAGTCTAAATGAAAAACTGTTTTTT.

The J gene is TRBJ1-2, the V gene TRBV2, with 8 bases matching TRBD1. Germline-derived CDR1 and CDR2 are SNHLY and FYNNEI. V shed 8 bases and J 4 bases; nucleotides not matched to a gene: 24. The CDR3 is 19 residues long. The CDR3 loop is CASYGSFWTGPEDLYGYTF. CDR3 coding DNA: TGTGCCAGCTATGGTTCTTTCTGGACAGGGCCCGAGGATCTCTATGGCTACACCTTC.

The chain uses TRBV18 and TRBJ2-2; the match to TRBD1 covers 9 bases. The CDR3 extends over 16 amino acids. Germline values: CDR1 KGHSH, CDR2 LQKENI. J lost 5 bases, V lost 4 bases, and 8 bases had no gene match. This chain's CDR3 is CASSLAYRGRTGELFF. CDR3 sequence (DNA): TGTGCCAGCTCACTCGCTTACAGGGGGCGAACCGGGGAGCTGTTTTTT.

The chain uses TRBV5-4 and TRBJ1-1; D uncertain. Trimming cost V 1 base and J 6 bases, with 7 bases left between them. CDR3 length equals 12 residues. The germline CDR1 and CDR2 sequences are SGHNT and YYREEE (reference sequence). The CDR3: CASSLTYSEAFF. As DNA, the CDR3 is TGTGCCAGCAGCTTGACATATTCTGAAGCTTTCTTT.

The chain recombines TRBV29-1 with TRBJ1-4; D remains ambiguous. The CDR3 covers 14 residues. V was trimmed by 4 bases and J by 4 bases, leaving 13 bases between them. Germline V CDR1 and CDR2: SQVTM, ANQGSEA. The CDR3 nucleotides are TGCAGCGTTGGAAAGGCGGGAGGTAATGAAAAACTGTTTTTT. It specifies CSVGKAGGNEKLFF.

The chain combines TRBV7-6 with TRBJ2-7; TRBD1 matches 7 bases. V was pared by 5 bases and J by 7 bases, with 11 bases of the junction left unmatched. CDR3 length: 14 amino acids. Germline values: CDR1 SGHVS, CDR2 FNYEAQ. CDR3 sequence reads: CASSPGTAFGEQYF. CDR3 nucleotide sequence: TGTGCCAGCAGCCCCGGGACAGCCTTCGGGGAGCAGTACTTC.

The V gene is TRBV10-2, the J gene TRBJ2-1, with TRBD2 identical over 9 bases. The V and J ends lost 9 bases and 6 bases, in that order; junction bases with no gene match: 21. The CDR3 covers 18 residues. The germline V gene encodes CDR1 WSHSY and CDR2 SAAADI. CDR3 protein: CASMIAGGLGRDRNEQFF. The CDR3 region has the DNA TGCGCCAGTATGATTGCGGGGGGGCTAGGGCGGGATCGCAATGAGCAGTTCTTC.

The CDR3 sequence: CASSPRGGNQPQHF. DNA for the CDR3: TGTGCCAGCAGTCCCAGGGGGGGCAATCAGCCCCAGCATTTT. This chain uses TRBV27 with TRBJ1-5; TRBD1 agrees at 7 bases. Germline loops: CDR1 MNHEY, CDR2 SMNVEV (reference sequence). V shed 5 bases and J 2 bases; nucleotides not matched to a gene: 3. The length of the CDR3 is 14 residues.

The chain recombines TRBV6-5 with TRBJ2-5, with D unclear. The CDR3 runs 11 residues. Looked up from germline, CDR1 is MNHEY and CDR2 is SVGAGI. The V gene lost 0 bases and the J gene lost 11 bases, with 7 bases spanning the gap. The CDR3 is CASSYSGKQYF. The CDR3 region has the DNA TGTGCCAGCAGTTACTCTGGGAAGCAGTACTTC.

The chain recombines TRBV28 with TRBJ1-6, with 8 bases identical to TRBD1. The V gene's germline CDR1 is MDHEN and CDR2 SYDVKM. V lost 9 bases to trimming and J lost 8 bases; unmatched junction nucleotides: 15. The CDR3 contains 16 residues. CDR3 protein: CASLSPGQGRDSPLHF. CDR3 nucleotide sequence: TGTGCCAGTTTGAGCCCCGGACAGGGTCGGGATTCACCCCTCCACTTT.

V is TRBV5-1 and J is TRBJ1-1, with unresolved D. CDR3 length equals 17 residues. CDR1 SGHRS and CDR2 YFSETQ come from the germline V gene. Trimming cost V 3 bases and J 0 bases, with 18 bases left between them. CDR3 DNA sequence: TGCGCCAGCAGCTCTCCCGCCGGACGGAACATGAACACTGAAGCTTTCTTT. Protein sequence: CASSSPAGRNMNTEAFF.

This chain connects TRBV5-4 to TRBJ1-1; D may be TRBD1 (6 bases). Trimming pared 4 bases from V and 1 base from J, leaving 14 bases between. Germline V gene sequence: CDR1 SGHNT, CDR2 YYREEE (reference sequence). The CDR3 spans 15 residues. The CDR3 bases are TGTGCCAGCAGCCCTCAGGGGAGGGGGAACACTGAAGCTTTCTTT. Translating gives CASSPQGRGNTEAFF.

The rearrangement joins TRBV7-3 to TRBJ1-5, with D unresolved. From germline, CDR1 is SGHTA and CDR2 FQGTGA. The CDR3 consists of 13 residues. V was cut by 2 bases and J by 11 bases, with 13 bases left in between. The CDR3 region is CASSLGPQKAQHF. In nucleotides, the CDR3 is TGTGCCAGCAGCTTAGGGCCCCAGAAGGCCCAGCATTTT.

The chain links TRBV19 to TRBJ2-1; 9 positions match TRBD1. The CDR3 is made up of 15 amino acids. Looked up from germline, CDR1 is LNHDA and CDR2 is SQIVND (reference sequence). V trimming: 0 bases; J trimming: 7 bases; junction bases outside the gene matches: 4. CDR3 nucleotide sequence: TGTGCCAGTAGTATAGAATACAGGGGGCCAAATGAGCAGTTCTTC. Translating gives CASSIEYRGPNEQFF. The variable domain in full, completed from reference TRBV19 and TRBJ2-1, reads DGGITQSPKYLFRKEGQNVTLSCEQNLNHDAMYWYRQDPGQGLRLIYYSQIVNDFQKGDIAEGYSVSREKKESFPLTVTSAQKNPTAFYLCASSIEYRGPNEQFFGPGTRLTVL.

This chain joins TRBV28 and TRBJ2-2; D is possibly TRBD1 or TRBD2 (6 bases each). The germline V gene encodes CDR1 MDHEN and CDR2 SYDVKM. V lost 6 bases and J 8 bases, leaving 13 bases between the germline ends. This CDR3 spans 13 amino acids. CDR3 amino acids: CASSPGGRGELFF. The CDR3 coding sequence is TGTGCCAGCAGCCCCGGGGGCAGGGGGGAGCTGTTTTTT. The entire variable domain, with the rest obtained from reference TRBV28 and TRBJ2-2, is as follows: DVKVTQSSRYLVKRTGEKVFLECVQDMDHENMFWYRQDPGLGLRLIYFSYDVKMKEKGDIPEGYSVSREKKERFSLILESASTNQTSMYLCASSPGGRGELFFGEGSRLTVL.

V gene TRBV10-2 combines with J gene TRBJ1-2, with D perhaps TRBD1 (5 bases). The germline CDR1 and CDR2 sequences are WSHSY and SAAADI. V dropped 0 bases and J dropped 4 bases, with 12 bases sitting between them. The CDR3 has 15 amino acids. Written as DNA, the CDR3 is TGCGCCAGCAGTGAGTCGGGGGACGGGATCTATGGCTACACCTTC. It is translated as CASSESGDGIYGYTF.

This chain uses TRBV6-5 with TRBJ2-7; TRBD1 agrees at 9 bases. J was trimmed by 4 bases and V by 6 bases; bases with no gene match: 10. Germline V lookup: CDR1 MNHEY, CDR2 SVGAGI. This CDR3 contains 15 residues. CDR3 in amino acids: CASRPTGGGSYEQYF. The CDR3 DNA is TGTGCCAGCAGACCAACAGGGGGCGGTTCTTACGAGCAGTACTTC.